This entry is about one T cell receptor beta chain. Its target antigen remains unknown. The sample holds no much larger clone one base away, and base qualities are not on file. The record originates from a study of blood T cells in healthy people across ages (dated by TCRdb to about 2015). For the wider study: In model experiments, template switching captured about one uniquely barcoded TCR beta cDNA molecule for every two T cells. Using deep sequencing normalized with unique cDNA molecular identifiers, the study measured how TCR beta repertoire diversity changes with age. Four age groups were formed from the donors: young (average roughly 16 years), middle-aged (less than 40), aged (roughly 56) and long-lived (82). The study analyzed two additional independent replicas of 1 million unique cDNA reads from the same blood draw for two donors, one aged 18 to 30 and one aged 80 or older. To avoid experimental bias, donors of different ages were randomly spread across the sequencing lanes.

Libraries were built with 5' RACE. Instrument on record: Illumina HiSeq 2500. A second about 7 to 11 cycle PCR used a sample-barcoded 5' primer and a J-beta primer mix. Each TCR beta cDNA molecule received a unique molecular identifier from a template-switch 5' adaptor carrying 12 random nucleotides. At least 2.5 million CDR3-containing paired-end reads were obtained from each sample. First-strand cDNA synthesis was performed from all RNA using the Mint cDNA synthesis kit, with priming by a TRBC-specific oligonucleotide. Following uracil-DNA glycosylase treatment, a first 18-cycle PCR with universal primers M1SS and BC2_uni_R was performed on all cDNA. On the study's bioinformatics: Normalization of each sample was performed by random selection of 1 million high-quality reads, each carrying a distinct molecular identifier. Instead of being binned into consensus sequences, reads that shared molecular identifiers were thrown out. MiTCR, with a Q25 quality threshold and the strictest error-elimination algorithm, was used for CDR3 identification, clonotype clustering and error correction. A nonparametric unseen species model using Euler transformation provided a lower-bound estimate of total TCR beta diversity. Clones were called with MiXCR by TCRdb after fastp trimmed the public reads at Q25, and only in-frame beta chains were retained. Rows are unified per CDR3 protein, each entry keeping the most common DNA and genes. The V and J calls follow TCRdb's processing rather than the paper's. Across this sample there are 1.5 million to 1.8 million distinct CDR3 sequences, with 35% to 45% seen only once. The top ten clones comprise around 4% of the sample.

Results the study describes overall, beyond this receptor: A strong correlation was found between observed TCR beta diversity and the percentage of naive T cells measured by flow cytometry. Since profiling was done on bulk unsorted PBMCs, naive and antigen-experienced compartments could not be conclusively compared. As age increased, observed TCR beta diversity per million T cells dropped in a roughly linear way, and a significant reduction was already evident by age roughly 36. Compared with the aged group, more naive CD4+ T cells, fewer expanded clones and increased TCR diversity were shown by the long-lived group, suggesting age selection. Estimates of total diversity from one million sequenced T cells were regarded as lower bounds and underestimates. Because donor CMV infection status was unknown, age-related changes in expanded clonotypes were potentially confounded.

The CDR3 starts with the cysteine, ends with the phenylalanine, and has 13 residues. This entry keeps only the CDR3 DNA: 39 bases, framed from base 1. The germline V gene encodes CDR1 DFQATT and CDR2 SNEGSKA (reference sequence). The donors were roughly 38 Caucasian individuals from Russia, aged roughly 6 to 100 years, who were systemically healthy. Each donor gave ten milliliters of peripheral blood, drawn into EDTA-treated Vacutainer tubes. PBMCs were isolated by Ficoll-Paque density-gradient centrifugation, with at least 6 million obtained per sample. Total RNA, at least 6 micrograms per sample, was extracted from PBMCs with Trizol reagent. For every donor, an aliquot of PBMCs went through flow cytometry to measure the percentages of naive CD45RAhigh/CD27high T cells.

This clonotype was obtained from a woman aged 18-35 years in good health. The receptor chain draws on TRBV20-1 and TRBJ2-5, with TRBD2 identical over 8 junction bases. The tail of the sequence fits TRBJ2-7 better, so the J call may be wrong. The sample was blood. The CDR3 loop reads CSARTGLESEQYF. The DNA reads as follows: TGCAGTGCTAGGACGGGACTAGAGAGCGAGCAGTACTTC.